This record covers a single TCR beta chain. The antigen this receptor binds is unknown. No base-level quality is on record; no much larger clone is a single base apart. The cohort comprised some 730 healthy bone marrow donors. Cohort members were all nominally healthy when sampled, although unrecorded immune exposures were likely present. The donor tested CMV seronegative, placing the donor among the 350 or so seronegative members of the cohort. A peripheral blood sample was collected from each donor, and TCR beta sequencing was performed on peripheral blood mononuclear cells. The Qiagen DNeasy Blood Extraction Kit was used to extract genomic DNA from the blood cell samples. V drops 8 bases and J drops 5 bases, leaving 13 bases in between. CDR1 and CDR2, looked up from the germline V gene, are ENHRY and SYGVKD. Measured from the cysteine to the phenylalanine, the CDR3 is 13 residues long. The only DNA kept is the CDR3, 39 bases in frame from the first base.

The data belong to a study of cytomegalovirus exposure and HLA in healthy donors (dated by TCRdb to the late 2010s). A note on the overall study: An earlier analysis of fewer than 750 of the donors reported around 280 Gb of sequence data and 95 million to 120 million unique TCR beta sequences obtained from about 179 million T cells. The later analysis used no new phenotypic data to find candidate immune exposures, relying instead on TCR beta sequences and their occurrence across donors. In addition to the first cohort of 666 subjects, a separate validation cohort of around 110 different subjects was used. To predict cytomegalovirus infection status, the study brought together high-throughput TCR immunosequencing, statistical association of individual TCRs with disease status, and machine learning. Every repertoire in the discovery cohort had been generated on one and the same sequencing platform. To study patterns of TCR occurrence, a later analysis re-analyzed previously published TCR beta repertoires from under 750 donors and added high-resolution HLA genotyping. The study aimed to test whether signatures of past pathogen exposure could be identified by cataloging public T cell receptors. Typing coverage differed by locus: A, B, C, DRB1 and DQB1 were typed in about 620-630 donors, DQA1 in 500 to 550, DPA1 in 600 to 610, and DPB1 in roughly 470. Among the roughly 410 genotyped donors, approximately 77% belonged to the genetic ancestry cluster associated with self-reported Caucasian donors. A few DR-DQ haplotypes were treated as single units for association and clustering because of strong linkage in the cohort. Donor age, sex, ethnicity and CMV serostatus were collected together with the repertoire data. Across some 400 genotyped donors of the cohort, an average of about 240,000 unique TCR beta nucleotide sequences per donor were sequenced, and 15% to 20% of those sequences were non-productive. To decide whether each TCR beta V gene segment behaved as functional or pseudogenic, an earlier analysis of some 600 of the donors relied on high-throughput TCR beta sequencing. Roughly 300 gigabases of sequencing data and some 85 million unique TCR sequences were included in an early release covering under 650 HLA-typed donors. HLA typing covered class I and class II loci at four-digit resolution. The study profiled the T cell repertoires of some 610 subjects by immunosequencing and related them to cytomegalovirus serostatus. A later genetic analysis took genome-wide SNP genotypes for about three fifths of the 666 donors and used that subset as a discovery cohort.

Study-wide conclusions, independent of this receptor: Most TCR sequences were observed very rarely across donors, whereas some public TCRs were present in many individuals. It was suggested by the authors that the approach could potentially be generalized to other disease states and immunological phenotypes. According to a later analysis, parvovirus B19, influenza, CMV and Epstein-Barr virus appeared linked to several top co-occurrence clusters. The presence/absence analyses assumed that sequencing depth was roughly uniform across donors, and that assumption may not be true. Because counts were too low, 15 to 20 rarely observed V segments, including chromosome 9 orphons, were excluded from the earlier analysis of 500 to 700 of the donors. According to a later analysis, most CMV-associated TCR beta chains appeared to be HLA-restricted, and the HLA associations seemed to be driven largely by CMV exposure. The 87-base-pair reads could not distinguish some IMGT-functional V segments, including TRBV6-2 and TRBV6-3, so those segments were excluded. In vitro tests confirmed that three of the cytomegalovirus-associated TCR beta chains recognize cytomegalovirus antigens. A further reported finding was that TCR beta sequences accurately predicted the HLA-A and HLA-B alleles for most subjects in the first cohort. Strong co-occurrence of HLA alleles, especially DR and DQ, made assigning TCR associations to individual alleles difficult. Specific HLA alleles were associated with 15,000 to 20,000 TCR beta sequences at a false discovery rate of 0.05 in a later analysis. The classifier was reported to diagnose cytomegalovirus status with high specificity and sensitivity in both the original cohort and the validation cohort. In an earlier analysis of some 500 of the donors, most TCR beta V segments appeared in productive rearrangements about 90% or about 30% of the time, broadly matching IMGT annotations. Linkage disequilibrium might explain the correlated functional status among segregating V segments, but an unknown experimental factor could not be excluded. A group of highly shared sequence variants was considered likely to be a technical artifact of the sequencing pipeline. Because some donors lacked HLA typing at each locus, the association tests relied only on the typed subset. In a later analysis, HLA-associated TCR beta chains were found to be more clonally expanded and to have lower generation probabilities than equally common non-associated chains. For the cohort, immune exposure information was limited to CMV serostatus. According to a later genetic analysis, donors in an Asian-associated ancestry cluster had fewer N-insertions in productive TCRs than the approximately 710-donor mean. The cohort was sequenced for TCR beta chains only, and without alpha or paired-chain data the features that could be detected were limited. An association between a missense DCLRE1C variant and V-gene and J-gene trimming of TCR beta chains was found in a later genetic analysis and replicated in an independent cohort. A later analysis found that TCR association rates varied across HLA loci, with DRB1 alleles showing the most associated TCRs and HLA-C alleles the fewest. In the study, approximately 160 TCR beta chains were listed as associated with cytomegalovirus.

The library was built by means of the immunoSEQ multiplex PCR assay. A mixture of 60 forward primers for TCR Vbeta segments and 13 reverse primers for TCR Jbeta segments was used in the multiplex PCR. Amplification of the CDR3 region of rearranged TCR beta genes was performed with a multiplex PCR assay on genomic DNA. On the Illumina HiSeq System, the amplified TCR beta libraries were sequenced as 87-base-pair reads. As for how the authors treated the data: A later analysis tallied 75 million to 95 million unique TCR beta chains across the 666 repertoires, and around 12 million of those chains were shared by two or more donors. To remove PCR and sequencing errors, raw reads were error-corrected and collapsed into unique sequences using a nearest-neighbor algorithm that merged closely related sequences. V, D and J gene segments were assigned by aligning CDR3 sequences to IMGT reference sequences. For a sequence to be retained, a match of at least six nucleotides to both a V gene segment and a J gene segment was required. A rearrangement counted as productive if the CDR3 had no stop codons and remained in frame with V and J, and every other rearrangement counted as non-productive. CDR3 was defined by IMGT convention, running from the second conserved V-encoded cysteine to the conserved J-encoded phenylalanine. The earlier analysis of some 550 of the donors excluded any sequence lacking an unambiguous match to a single V gene segment. In an earlier analysis of 587 of the donors, V segments were called functional above 56.7% productive rearrangements and were called segregating when the between-donor standard deviation exceeded 5%. A statistical classification framework was developed to diagnose cytomegalovirus status using the catalog of TCR beta chain sequences. V and J gene assignment, in a later analysis, came from comparing TCR nucleotide sequences with IMGT/GENE-DB human TR gene sequences. Using the TCRdist pipeline, a later analysis assigned CDR3 sequences along with most-parsimonious VDJ recombination scenarios. In a later analysis, each TCR beta chain was defined by its CDR3 amino acid sequence together with its V-gene family, and reads lacking a unique V-gene family were excluded. To address suspected cross-contamination and a sequencing artifact, a later analysis removed a few hundred highly shared, low-generation-probability nucleotide sequences. A later analysis calculated a clonal expansion index for each public chain from normalized within-repertoire ranks of inferred template counts. A later analysis computed generation probabilities with a VDJ recombination model fitted to out-of-frame rearrangements, and checked the results against IGoR. In a later analysis, hypergeometric tests were used to score TCR-TCR, TCR-HLA and TCR-CMV co-occurrence, with a repertoire-size bias correction applied to TCR pairs. In a later analysis, false discovery rates were estimated by permuting HLA or CMV assignments 20 times. In a later analysis, co-occurring TCRs were grouped with DBSCAN, and TCRdist sequence similarity was added when clustering was performed within HLA-allele-positive subsets. For co-occurrence clustering, repertoires with fewer than 30,000 or more than 120,000 public chains were excluded, along with five or six repertoires with anomalous nucleotide sharing. Entries here come from immuneACCESS through TCRdb and include only in-frame sequences with V and J called. Some clones fail to appear in such tables; in the studies checked, an unresolved V gene covers under half of the shortfall, and the cause of the remainder is unknown. For V, J and clone size, that table is used; D and trimming come from the DNA. Across this sample there are over 85,000 clones, with about 80% seen only once. Approximately 2% of the sample is in the top ten clones.

Sample: PBMCs. The clonotype comes from a man aged 35 to 55 in good health and CMV-seronegative. Here the chain combines TRBV10-3 and TRBJ2-4; too little of a D gene remains to name it. CDR3 loop: CAISSGGENIQYF. The DNA sequence reads TGTGCCATCTCGAGTGGCGGAGAAAACATTCAGTACTTC.